The rows below give T cell receptor beta chains drawn from one sample of a study of cytomegalovirus exposure and HLA in healthy donors. This table comes from immunoSEQ multiplex PCR, and its TCRdb copy is limited to in-frame clones, with some not included. The table records about 150,000 clones, 70% to 80% of them present only once. What was sequenced was PBMCs. The receptor set was obtained from a human donor in good health. Both conserved end residues are part of each CDR3. A D gene is named only where the DNA matches it firmly. Clone size is shown for a subset of rows, as once, few, many or a class of expanded clone.

D gene	clone size	V gene	J gene	CDR3 protein	CDR3 DNA
NA	NA	TRBV19	TRBJ1-1	CASSPTTLVVRAFF	TGTGCCAGTAGTCCGACGACATTAGTAGTCCGTGCTTTCTTT
TRBD1	NA	TRBV30	TRBJ1-6	CAWNRPGTGGGSPLHF	TGTGCCTGGAACCGACCAGGGACAGGGGGAGGATCACCCCTCCACTTT
TRBD2	NA	TRBV6-6	TRBJ2-1	CASSYWDSGGNEQFF	TGTGCCAGCAGTTACTGGGACTCGGGAGGAAATGAGCAGTTCTTC
TRBD2	NA	TRBV5-6	TRBJ2-2	CASSLDGAGGGQGGELFF	TGTGCCAGCAGCTTGGATGGAGCGGGAGGGGGACAAGGCGGGGAGCTGTTTTTT
TRBD2	NA	TRBV10-1	TRBJ2-3	CASSPRLARDTQYF	TGCGCCAGCAGTCCTAGACTAGCGAGGGATACGCAGTATTTT
TRBD1	once	TRBV2	TRBJ2-7	CASSDGQGIYEQYF	TGTGCCAGCAGTGATGGACAGGGGATCTACGAGCAGTACTTC
NA	NA	TRBV7-6	TRBJ2-2	CASSRGTLPDTGELFF	TGTGCCAGCAGCCGAGGGACTCTTCCGGACACCGGGGAGCTGTTTTTT
NA	NA	TRBV30	TRBJ2-7	CAWRRGYEQYF	TGTGCCTGGAGAAGGGGCTACGAGCAGTACTTC
NA	NA	TRBV5-1	TRBJ1-2	CARVGRDLRRLYGYTF	TGCGCCAGGGTAGGCAGGGATTTAAGACGGCTGTATGGCTACACCTTC
TRBD2	NA	TRBV7-6	TRBJ2-5	CASSFGTSAVETQYF	TGTGCCAGCAGCTTCGGGACTAGCGCCGTGGAGACCCAGTACTTC
TRBD1	NA	TRBV2	TRBJ1-2	CASGDRGLGGYTF	TGTGCCAGCGGGGACAGGGGGCTCGGGGGCTACACCTTC
NA	NA	TRBV18	TRBJ1-1	CASSPNLDRLEAFF	TGTGCCAGCTCACCAAACCTGGACAGACTTGAAGCTTTCTTT
TRBD2	NA	TRBV28	TRBJ2-1	CASSSSSGRYWDEQFF	TGTGCCAGCAGTTCATCCAGCGGGAGGTATTGGGATGAGCAGTTCTTC
NA	NA	TRBV10-3	TRBJ2-1	CAISVGDSPYNEQFF	TGTGCCATCAGTGTAGGGGACTCCCCCTACAATGAGCAGTTCTTC
NA	NA	TRBV7-7	TRBJ2-3	CASSLACGDTQYF	TGTGCTAGCAGCTTAGCGTGCGGGGATACGCAGTATTTT
TRBD1	NA	TRBV7-6	TRBJ1-1	CASSSRQGSSTEAFF	TGTGCCAGCAGCTCACGACAGGGGTCTAGCACTGAAGCTTTCTTT
TRBD2	NA	TRBV5-1	TRBJ2-3	CASSWTGTSGGAGDTQYF	TGCGCCAGCAGCTGGACCGGGACTAGCGGGGGGGCAGGAGATACGCAGTATTTT
NA	NA	TRBV5-4	TRBJ2-7	CASSQTTGDEQYF	TGTGCCAGCAGCCAGACGACGGGTGACGAGCAGTACTTC
NA	NA	TRBV19	TRBJ1-4	CASSIAGLEKLFF	TGTGCCAGTAGTATAGCCGGACTTGAAAAACTGTTTTTT
NA	NA	TRBV30	TRBJ2-7	CAWSLDWIDEQYF	TGTGCCTGGTCTCTGGACTGGATAGACGAGCAGTACTTC
TRBD1	NA	TRBV5-1	TRBJ2-7	CASSPGPDRAHEQYF	TGCGCCAGCAGCCCAGGACCGGACAGGGCCCACGAGCAGTACTTC
TRBD2	NA	TRBV4-1	TRBJ2-1	CASSPGGFETNYNEQFF	TGCGCCAGCAGCCCGGGAGGATTCGAGACTAATTACAATGAGCAGTTCTTC
NA	NA	TRBV5-4	TRBJ2-3	CASSPKGQGTDTQYF	TGTGCCAGCAGCCCCAAAGGCCAGGGCACAGATACGCAGTATTTT
TRBD2	NA	TRBV6-5	TRBJ2-7	CASSYYSGSSYEQYF	TGTGCCAGCAGTTACTACAGCGGGAGTTCGTACGAGCAGTACTTC
NA	NA	TRBV5-1	TRBJ2-3	CASSLNRASTDTQYF	TGCGCCAGCAGCCTGAACAGGGCCAGCACAGATACGCAGTATTTT
NA	NA	TRBV20-1	TRBJ2-3	CSALATDTQYF	TGCAGTGCCCTGGCCACAGATACGCAGTATTTT
NA	NA	TRBV6-5	TRBJ1-3	CASYRGGARGNTIYF	TGTGCCAGCTATAGGGGGGGGGCGCGTGGAAACACCATATATTTT
TRBD1	NA	TRBV30	TRBJ2-3	CAWGGQGVWDTQYF	TGTGCCTGGGGAGGACAGGGGGTCTGGGATACGCAGTATTTT
NA	once	TRBV13	TRBJ2-5	CASSFEETQYF	TGTGCCAGCAGCTTCGAAGAGACCCAGTACTTC
NA	NA	TRBV19	TRBJ2-1	CASSMRRDEQFF	TGTGCCAGTAGTATGAGGAGGGACGAGCAGTTCTTC
NA	NA	TRBV15	TRBJ2-7	CATSRSGTSYEQYF	TGTGCCACCAGCAGATCCGGGACTTCTTACGAGCAGTACTTC
NA	NA	TRBV19	TRBJ1-2	CASSIAPGEGYTF	TGTGCCAGTAGTATAGCCCCCGGGGAAGGCTACACCTTC
NA	NA	TRBV5-1	TRBJ2-5	CASTPLGQNLETQYF	TGCGCCAGCACCCCTCTGGGCCAGAATCTAGAGACCCAGTACTTC
NA	few	TRBV5-6	TRBJ2-6	CASSLEGSGANVLTF	TGTGCCAGCAGCTTGGAGGGGTCTGGGGCCAACGTCCTGACTTTC
TRBD2	NA	TRBV2	TRBJ2-1	CASAGYGGAGNEQFF	TGTGCCAGCGCCGGGTACGGGGGGGCTGGAAATGAGCAGTTCTTC
NA	NA	TRBV7-6	TRBJ1-3	CASSWTDSLISGNTIYF	TGTGCCAGCAGCTGGACGGACAGCCTGATCTCTGGAAACACCATATATTTT
TRBD2	few	TRBV7-9	TRBJ2-3	CASRTMGLSKDTQYF	TGTGCCAGCAGAACGATGGGACTATCCAAAGATACGCAGTATTTT
NA	NA	TRBV19	TRBJ1-1	CASSIDRGPTEAFF	TGTGCCAGTAGTATAGATCGAGGCCCTACTGAAGCTTTCTTT
NA	NA	TRBV15	TRBJ2-6	CATSRRTDISGANVLTF	TGTGCCACCAGCAGACGGACGGACATCTCTGGGGCCAACGTCCTGACTTTC
TRBD1	NA	TRBV4-3	TRBJ2-7	CASSQYRGREQYF	TGCGCCAGCAGCCAATACAGGGGGCGGGAGCAGTACTTC
NA	NA	TRBV5-1	TRBJ1-1	CASSLGGDTEAFF	TGCGCCAGCTCCCTAGGGGGGGACACTGAAGCTTTCTTT
TRBD2	NA	TRBV13	TRBJ2-1	CASSLSPSGSWENEQFF	TGTGCCAGCAGCTTAAGTCCTAGCGGGAGTTGGGAGAATGAGCAGTTCTTC
NA	NA	TRBV12-5	TRBJ2-5	CASGLSDYQETQYF	TGTGCTAGTGGTTTATCGGACTACCAAGAGACCCAGTACTTC
NA	NA	TRBV10-1	TRBJ1-6	CASSRQVNSPLHF	TGCGCCAGCAGTCGACAGGTTAATTCACCCCTCCACTTT
NA	few	TRBV7-9	TRBJ1-4	CASSLDRVGSNEKLFF	TGTGCCAGCAGCTTAGACAGGGTTGGGAGTAATGAAAAACTGTTTTTT
NA	NA	TRBV18	TRBJ2-7	CASSPGDTRFEQYF	TGTGCCAGCTCACCAGGGGACACACGTTTCGAGCAGTACTTC
TRBD1	NA	TRBV7-8	TRBJ2-2	CASSSGTGRPGELFF	TGTGCCAGCAGCTCCGGGACAGGGCGCCCCGGGGAGCTGTTTTTT
NA	NA	TRBV19	TRBJ2-1	CASSIVGRSYNEQFF	TGTGCCAGTAGTATCGTCGGGAGATCCTACAATGAGCAGTTCTTC